These 31 T cell receptor beta chains share one sample of origin, sequenced in a study of CD8+CD57+ T cells in acquired aplastic anemia (dated by TCRdb to the late 2010s). For sequencing, an Illumina HiSeq 2000 was employed. Genomic DNA was used as template for profiling of TCR beta VDJ combinations and CDR3 sequences. The public reads were quality trimmed at Q25 with fastp and then assembled into clones with MiXCR by TCRdb, keeping productive beta chains. Each record represents a unique CDR3 protein, reported with the most common genes and DNA among its rows. In all, the sample holds 200,000 or so distinct CDR3 sequences, and 40% to 60% of those were seen once. The leading ten clones occupy roughly 21% of the sample. Patients chosen for sequencing had shown expansion of CD8+CD57+ cells by flow cytometry. The sequencing input was sorted CD4+, CD8+, or CD8+CD57+ T cells (not recorded which) from PBMCs. These receptor sequences come from a human donor with aplastic anemia.

The sample holds many counts of this clonotype. This chain joins TRBV6-5 and TRBJ1-2; TRBD1 agrees at 9 bases. CDR3 length: 14 amino acids. Germline trimming cut 6 bases from V and 3 bases from J; bases unmatched to any gene: 5. The germline gives CDR1 MNHEY, CDR2 SVGAGI. Written as DNA, the CDR3 is TGTGCCAGCAGAACAGGGGGCGCGCACTATGGCTACACCTTC. It translates to CASRTGGAHYGYTF.

This clonotype was seen many times. The genes are TRBV10-1 and TRBJ1-6; 7 positions agree with TRBD1. V shed 6 bases and J 7 bases; nucleotides not matched to a gene: 3. Germline-derived CDR1 and CDR2 are WNHNN and SYGVQD (reference sequence). The CDR3 has 13 amino acids. The CDR3 reads CASSGDSNSPLHF. The DNA for the CDR3 is TGCGCCAGCAGCGGGGACAGCAATTCACCCCTCCACTTT.

This chain uses TRBV20-1 with TRBJ1-2; D unresolved. V lost 1 base and J lost 5, with 11 bases in between. The CDR3 has 13 amino acids. CDR1 is DFQATT and CDR2 is SNEGSKA in the germline V gene (reference sequence). As DNA, the CDR3 is TGCAGTGCTAGAGTCCGGGGTGGTTATGGCTACACCTTC. Protein: CSARVRGGYGYTF.

A few counts support this clonotype. This sequence joins TRBV6-5 and TRBJ1-1, with 9 bases identical to TRBD1. The ends lost 6 bases at V and 5 bases at J; junction bases unmatched: 13. Germline V gene lookup returns CDR1 MNHEY and CDR2 SVGAGI. This CDR3 comprises 16 residues. CDR3 sequence reads: CASSSPYRGRETEAFF. The CDR3 nucleotides are TGTGCCAGCAGCTCACCTTACAGGGGGCGCGAGACTGAAGCTTTCTTT.

This chain links TRBV20-1 with TRBJ1-2, with TRBD1 as a possible D gene (5 bases). CDR1 is DFQATT and CDR2 is SNEGSKA in the germline V gene (reference sequence). CDR3 length: 15 amino acids. The V and J ends lost 6 bases and 7 bases respectively, with 24 bases between them. The CDR3 sequence is CSATTNTGSYGGYTF. The CDR3 region has the DNA TGCAGTGCCACCACTAACACAGGCAGCTACGGTGGCTACACCTTC.

CDR3 DNA sequence: TGTGCCAGCAGCTTAGATCCCACAGGGGCCGGGGATTATAATTCACCCCTCCACTTT. Its translation is CASSLDPTGAGDYNSPLHF. The gene calls are TRBV7-9 and TRBJ1-6, with 7 bases identical to TRBD1. Germline lookup yields CDR1 SEHNR and CDR2 FQNEAQ (reference sequence). The CDR3 is 19 amino acids. V was clipped by 1 base and J by 4 bases; unmatched bases: 13.

A word on this clonotype: A much more abundant neighbour one base away suggests this may be a read error. This sequence joins TRBV6-4 and TRBJ1-5; possible D gene TRBD1, 5 bases. The V gene lost 0 bases and the J gene lost 9 bases, with 12 bases spanning the gap. Germline-derived CDR1 and CDR2 are MRHNA and SNTAGT. The CDR3 has 14 amino acids. The chain's CDR3 is CASSDSQGGRPQHF. The CDR3 nucleotides are TGTGCCAGCAGTGACTCTCAGGGAGGGCGGCCCCAGCATTTT.

This clonotype was observed many times. V is TRBV3-1 and J is TRBJ2-7; D perhaps matches TRBD1 (6 bases). The CDR3 spans 13 residues. The ends were cut back, 0 bases at V and 3 bases at J, with 6 bases in the middle. From germline, CDR1 is LGHDT and CDR2 YNNKEL (reference sequence). CDR3 sequence: CASSQDRGYEQYF. The CDR3 DNA reads TGTGCCAGCAGCCAAGACAGGGGCTACGAGCAGTACTTC.

The V call is TRBV19, the J call TRBJ2-7; 7 nucleotides line up with TRBD1. CDR1 and CDR2 (germline): LNHDA, SQIVND (reference sequence). The junction had 15 bases not matched to a gene; V was cut back by 9 bases and J by 4 bases. The CDR3 has 15 amino acids. The CDR3 DNA follows: TGTGCCAGCAGTGAATACGTGGGACAGACTTACGAGCAGTACTTC. It yields the protein CASSEYVGQTYEQYF. Complete variable domain (other parts from reference TRBV19 and TRBJ2-7): DGGITQSPKYLFRKEGQNVTLSCEQNLNHDAMYWYRQDPGQGLRLIYYSQIVNDFQKGDIAEGYSVSREKKESFPLTVTSAQKNPTAFYLCASSEYVGQTYEQYFGPGTRLTVT.

Details on this clonotype: The CDR3 carries no conserved terminal phenylalanine or tryptophan, so it likely arises from a read error. The chain combines TRBV7-9 with TRBJ1-6, with 8 positions matching TRBD1. CDR1 SEHNR and CDR2 FQNEAQ come from the germline V gene (reference sequence). The CDR3 extends over 15 amino acids. J was trimmed by 6 bases and V by 2 bases; bases with no gene match: 3. The chain's CDR3 is CASSLQGAANSPLHL. The CDR3 coding sequence is TGTGCCAGCAGCTTACAGGGGGCCGCTAATTCACCCCTCCACCTT.

This clonotype was seen ten or more times. This chain joins TRBV2 and TRBJ2-3; 8 bases map to TRBD2. The CDR3 is 15 residues long. Germline-derived CDR1 and CDR2 are SNHLY and FYNNEI. Trimming at V came to 4 bases and at J to 5 bases, leaving 8 bases not matched to a gene. CDR3 in DNA: TGTGCCAGCAGTGGAGGGCGGGGGGCCGAAGATACGCAGTATTTT. This codes for CASSGGRGAEDTQYF.

This clonotype was detected ten times or more. The rearrangement links TRBV10-2 to TRBJ1-2; 7 positions agree with TRBD1. The CDR3 consists of 14 residues. J gave up 7 bases and V 0 bases, and 5 bases lay outside the gene matches. Germline CDR1 is WSHSY and CDR2 is SAAADI. As DNA, the CDR3 is TGCGCCAGCAGTGAGTCGAAGGGGGCCGGTGGCTACACCTTC. Its translation is CASSESKGAGGYTF.

A word on this clonotype: Germline is not matched at one junction end, which may reflect a read error. This chain joins TRBV6-5 and TRBJ1-2; D uncertain. The CDR3 extends over 15 amino acids. Germline loops: CDR1 MNHEY, CDR2 SVGAGI. The CDR3: CASSEALREFYDYTF. CDR3 sequence (DNA): TGTGCCAGCAGCGAAGCGCTTCGAGAATTCTATGACTACACCTTC.

This clonotype was seen many times. The chain has TRBV20-1 and TRBJ2-2; 10 bases are shared with TRBD2. J gave up 4 bases and V 1 base, and 9 bases lay outside the gene matches. The CDR3 extends over 17 amino acids. Germline V CDR1 and CDR2: DFQATT, SNEGSKA (reference sequence). Here the CDR3 DNA reads TGCAGTGCTAGAGTCGCCCTAGCGGGGGCCATCACCGGGGAGCTGTTTTTT. Translation gives CSARVALAGAITGELFF.

There are many counts of this clonotype. The chain combines TRBV10-3 with TRBJ2-7, with D possibly TRBD1 on 7 matching bases. V was pared by 0 bases and J by 0 bases, with 12 bases between. Germline assignment: CDR1 ENHRY and CDR2 SYGVKD. The CDR3 is 16 residues long. The CDR3, as DNA: TGTGCCATCAGTGAGTCTGGGCAGGGGGGCTCCTACGAGCAGTACTTC. It yields the protein CAISESGQGGSYEQYF.

Ten or more counts support this clonotype. The rearrangement uses TRBV25-1 and TRBJ2-3, with D perhaps matching TRBD1 or TRBD2 (5 bases each). The CDR3 covers 14 residues. Germline V gives CDR1 MGHDK, CDR2 SYGVNS. Trimming pared 2 bases from V and 4 bases from J, leaving 10 bases between. CDR3: CASSEGGGADTQYF. CDR3 bases: TGTGCCAGCAGTGAAGGGGGTGGCGCAGATACGCAGTATTTT.

Many counts were recorded for this clonotype. The V and J genes are TRBV25-1 and TRBJ2-1, with 9 bases fitting TRBD2. In germline, CDR1 is MGHDK, CDR2 SYGVNS. This CDR3 region has 15 residues. J was trimmed by 7 bases and V by 5 bases; bases with no gene match: 9. The CDR3 loop is CASSHSVSGGNEQFF. The DNA for the CDR3 is TGTGCCAGCAGTCATAGTGTTAGCGGGGGTAATGAGCAGTTCTTC.

In its sample, this clonotype was seen many times. The chain has TRBV5-8 and TRBJ1-1, with D perhaps matching TRBD1 (6 bases). The CDR3 is 15 amino acids. The V gene lost 2 bases and the J gene lost 1 base, with 12 bases spanning the gap. Germline-derived CDR1 and CDR2 are SGHTS and YDEGEE. Here the CDR3 DNA reads TGTGCCAGCAGCTTCCGACAGGCGCCGAACACTGAAGCTTTCTTT. Amino acid sequence: CASSFRQAPNTEAFF.

In the case of this clonotype: Mismatch with germline at one junction end may stem from a read error. The V gene is TRBV2, the J gene TRBJ1-1; perhaps TRBD1 as D (5 bases). CDR1 and CDR2 (germline): SNHLY, FYNNEI. The CDR3 is made up of 13 amino acids. Written as DNA, the CDR3 is TGTGCCGGCAGTTTGGACACGAACACTGAAGCTTTCTTC. Protein sequence: CAGSLDTNTEAFF. Filled out from reference TRBV2 and TRBJ1-1, the complete variable domain reads EPEVTQTPSHQVTQMGQEVILRCVPISNHLYFYWYRQILGQKVEFLVSFYNNEISEKSEIFDDQFSVERPDGSNFTLKIRSTKLEDSAMYFCAGSLDTNTEAFFGQGTRLTVV.

This clonotype appeared many times. This chain uses TRBV5-1 with TRBJ2-7; the D gene could be TRBD1 or TRBD2 (6 bases each). CDR1 SGHRS and CDR2 YFSETQ come from the germline V gene. The CDR3 runs to 14 residues. Trimming removed 5 bases from V and 5 bases from J, with 17 bases in between. CDR3 sequence: CASSRARGQDEQYF. Written as DNA, the CDR3 is TGCGCCAGCAGTAGGGCCCGGGGGCAGGACGAGCAGTACTTC.

This clonotype showed up just a few times. V usage is TRBV12-3 or TRBV12-4 and J usage is TRBJ2-2; TRBD1 matches at 7 bases. The CDR3 contains 16 residues. V was pared by 7 bases and J by 1 base, with 9 bases of the junction left unmatched. The CDR3 region is CASTPQGTMNTGELFF. The CDR3 coding sequence is TGTGCCAGCACCCCACAGGGGACAATGAACACCGGGGAGCTGTTTTTT.

The chain combines TRBV29-1 with TRBJ1-2; tentative D call: TRBD1 (6 bases). Deletions cut 5 bases from V and 4 bases from J, with 17 bases between. The CDR3 totals 14 residues. Looked up from germline, CDR1 is SQVTM and CDR2 is ANQGSEA. The CDR3 reads CSVKGGTRGYGYTF. In nucleotides, the CDR3 is TGCAGCGTTAAGGGGGGGACTAGGGGCTATGGCTACACCTTC. The variable domain in full, with the rest retrieved from reference TRBV29-1 and TRBJ1-2, is SAVISQKPSRDICQRGTSLTIQCQVDSQVTMMFWYRQQPGQSLTLIATANQGSEATYESGFVIDKFPISRPNLTFSTLTVSNMSPEDSSIYLCSVKGGTRGYGYTFGSGTRLTVV.

This clonotype was found once. The genes are TRBV5-6 and TRBJ1-1, with D unresolved. Germline V lookup: CDR1 SGHDT, CDR2 YYEEEE. CDR3 length: 15 residues. V was trimmed by 1 base and J by 1 base, leaving 11 bases between them. CDR3 amino acids: CASSLYRSGNTEAFF. The DNA of the CDR3 is TGTGCCAGCAGCTTGTATAGATCAGGGAACACTGAAGCTTTCTTT.

This clonotype was recorded at least ten times. J is TRBJ2-7 and V is TRBV15, with 8 bases lining up with TRBD1. Trimming at V came to 0 bases and at J to 0 bases, leaving 4 bases not matched to a gene. This CDR3 region has 16 residues. In germline, CDR1 is LNHNV, CDR2 YYDKDF (reference sequence). The CDR3 is CATSRDQGAHSYEQYF. The CDR3 DNA follows: TGTGCCACCAGCAGAGATCAGGGGGCCCACTCCTACGAGCAGTACTTC.

The CDR3: CASSRGTSGAQEQFF. The CDR3 DNA is TGTGCCAGCAGCCGAGGGACTAGCGGGGCTCAGGAGCAGTTCTTC. This chain uses TRBV9 with TRBJ2-1; 13 positions agree with TRBD2. The J segment lost 10 bases and the V segment lost 4 bases, leaving 8 bases of the junction unmatched. The CDR3 runs 15 residues. The germline V gene encodes CDR1 SGDLS and CDR2 YYNGEE.

The rearrangement uses TRBV10-3 and TRBJ2-1; 8 nucleotides align to TRBD1. Losses at the gene ends were 3 bases for V and 7 bases for J; bases not matched to a gene: 11. Germline V gene data show CDR1 as ENHRY and CDR2 as SYGVKD. This CDR3 has 16 amino acids. CDR3 nucleotide sequence: TGTGCCATCAGTGACCAGGACAGGGCCGGCCCTAATGAGCAGTTCTTC. This codes for CAISDQDRAGPNEQFF.

Many counts were recorded for this clonotype. The chain combines TRBV19 with TRBJ1-2; unclear D gene. V was cut by 1 base and J by 7 bases, with 13 bases left in between. The CDR3 totals 14 residues. Germline-derived CDR1 and CDR2 are LNHDA and SQIVND (reference sequence). CDR3 amino acids: CASSIGPVSSGYTF. DNA of the CDR3: TGTGCCAGTAGTATAGGGCCCGTGAGCTCTGGCTACACCTTC.

The table lists this clonotype with a few counts. The V and J genes are TRBV29-1 and TRBJ2-5; TRBD1 or TRBD2 may be the D gene (6 bases each). Trimming shortened V by 5 bases and J by 9 bases, and 19 bases separated the two germline ends. Germline CDR1 is SQVTM and CDR2 is ANQGSEA. The CDR3 contains 13 residues. The DNA for the CDR3 is TGCAGCGTTTTTGTGGGGGGCCAGGAGGCCCAGTACTTC. Its protein is CSVFVGGQEAQYF.

For the CDR3, the DNA is TGCAGTGCTTGGGACCCTTCTAACTATGGCTACACCTTC. Amino acids: CSAWDPSNYGYTF. This chain uses TRBV20-1 with TRBJ1-2, with TRBD1 as a possible D gene (5 bases). Germline CDR1 is DFQATT and CDR2 is SNEGSKA (reference sequence). V lost 5 bases, J lost 0 bases, and 10 bases lay in between. There are 13 residues in the CDR3.

A word on this clonotype: This may be a read error: a much more frequent sequence differs by one nucleotide. This sequence joins TRBV20-1 and TRBJ2-2; D unresolved. The germline CDR1 and CDR2 sequences are DFQATT and SNEGSKA (reference sequence). Trimming shortened V by 1 base and J by 1 base, and 4 bases separated the two germline ends. The length of the CDR3 is 13 residues. The CDR3 DNA reads as TGCAGTGCTAGAGCGGAGAACACCGGGGAGCTGTTTTTT. It specifies CSARAENTGELFF.

The V and J genes are TRBV12-3 or TRBV12-4 and TRBJ2-3, with 9 bases identical to TRBD2. V lost 7 bases and J lost 3; bases outside the gene matches: 8. This CDR3 contains 15 residues. The CDR3 bases are TGTGCCAGCATTGAACGCGGGGGGGCAACAGATACGCAGTATTTT. This codes for CASIERGGATDTQYF.